What follows are 25 T cell receptor beta chains derived from one specimen sequenced in a study of CD8 T cells in Susac syndrome. Random hexamers were used to reverse transcribe the RNA input (about 0.5 to 1 ug). In TCRdb, the immunoSEQ multiplex PCR reads were re-called with MiXCR into one record per CDR3 protein. The sample includes about 430,000 distinct CDR3 sequences, 85% to 90% of them seen just once. Specimen: CD8+ T cells from PBMCs. These receptors came from a human donor with multiple sclerosis.

This clonotype was seen just once. The chain uses TRBV7-9 and TRBJ2-2, with unresolved D. V lost 2 bases and J 0 bases, leaving 7 bases between the germline ends. The CDR3 extends over 15 amino acids. Germline values: CDR1 SEHNR, CDR2 FQNEAQ (reference sequence). CDR3 DNA sequence: TGTGCCAGCAGCTTAACAGAACCGAACACCGGGGAGCTGTTTTTT. Translating gives CASSLTEPNTGELFF.

The CDR3 loop reads CASSLAAAQGNLATYEQYF. DNA of the CDR3: TGTGCCAGCAGCTTAGCTGCCGCACAGGGGAATCTCGCGACCTACGAGCAGTACTTC. The chain couples TRBV7-6 to TRBJ2-7, with 7 bases that match TRBD1. Germline CDR1 SGHVS, CDR2 FNYEAQ. After removal of 0 bases from V and 2 bases from J, the junction contained 16 bases not matched to a gene. This CDR3 has 19 residues.

This clonotype has only a few counts. This chain uses TRBV10-3 with TRBJ2-7, with 7 bases identical to TRBD1. The length of the CDR3 is 13 residues. Germline-derived CDR1 and CDR2 are ENHRY and SYGVKD. V was pared by 4 bases and J by 7 bases, with 7 bases of the junction left unmatched. The CDR3 coding sequence is TGTGCCATCAGTGCGGGACAGTTGGAGGAGCAGTACTTC. Its translation is CAISAGQLEEQYF.

This chain uses TRBV7-9 with TRBJ2-7; D gene unclear. V dropped 5 bases and J dropped 0 bases, with 11 bases sitting between them. The germline V gene has CDR1 SEHNR and CDR2 FQNEAQ (reference sequence). The CDR3 consists of 14 residues. The CDR3 region has the DNA TGTGCCAGCAGCGACGACTGGGACTCCTACGAGCAGTACTTC. It yields the protein CASSDDWDSYEQYF.

This clonotype was observed at least ten times. The V call is TRBV7-9, the J call TRBJ2-7, with 7 bases aligning to TRBD1. This CDR3 has 13 residues. J lost 3 bases, V lost 3 bases, and 2 bases had no gene match. CDR1 is SEHNR and CDR2 is FQNEAQ in the germline V gene (reference sequence). Here the CDR3 reads CASSLGQLYEQYF. CDR3 nucleotide sequence: TGTGCCAGCAGCTTGGGACAGCTCTACGAGCAGTACTTC.

This clonotype was recorded a few times. The chain couples TRBV7-9 to TRBJ2-7, with a tentative D call TRBD1 (5 bases). This CDR3 spans 14 amino acids. Germline V gene data show CDR1 as SEHNR and CDR2 as FQNEAQ (reference sequence). Trimming cost V 0 bases and J 2 bases, with 8 bases left between them. The CDR3 DNA follows: TGTGCCAGCAGCTTAGCAGACAGCCCCTACGAGCAGTACTTC. As protein: CASSLADSPYEQYF.

The CDR3 bases are TGTGCCAGCAGCTTGGGGACTAGCGTAGGTACAGATACGCAGTATTTT. It codes for CASSLGTSVGTDTQYF. The V gene is TRBV5-4, the J gene TRBJ2-3, with 9 positions matching TRBD2. The J segment lost 3 bases and the V segment lost 0 bases, leaving 5 bases of the junction unmatched. The CDR3 is 16 residues long. CDR1 is SGHNT, CDR2 YYREEE, per germline (reference sequence).

The genes are TRBV25-1 and TRBJ2-7; the D gene is possibly TRBD1 (6 bases). This CDR3 has 12 amino acids. The germline CDR1 and CDR2 sequences are MGHDK and SYGVNS. Trimming removed 10 bases from V and 7 bases from J, with 17 bases in between. CDR3 sequence reads: CATEKIGTEQYF. The CDR3 nucleotides are TGTGCCACCGAGAAAATCGGGACAGAGCAGTACTTC.

The chain joins TRBV5-1 to TRBJ2-5, with 10 bases lining up with TRBD2. Trimming cost V 0 bases and J 4 bases; bases outside gene matches: 6. The germline V gene encodes CDR1 SGHRS and CDR2 YFSETQ. CDR3 length: 16 residues. The CDR3 reads CASSLAPSGGSETQYF. As DNA, the CDR3 is TGCGCCAGCAGCTTGGCTCCTAGCGGGGGATCAGAGACCCAGTACTTC.

The J gene is TRBJ1-1, the V gene TRBV25-1, with D maybe TRBD1 (5 bases). The germline CDR1 and CDR2 sequences are MGHDK and SYGVNS. The CDR3 consists of 14 residues. Trimming cost V 0 bases and J 6 bases, with 11 bases left between them. The CDR3 protein is CASSEYFGGAEAFF. The DNA of the CDR3 is TGTGCCAGCAGTGAATATTTCGGGGGGGCTGAAGCTTTCTTT.

The chain uses TRBV12-3 or TRBV12-4 and TRBJ2-3, with D maybe TRBD2 (7 bases). The length of the CDR3 is 14 residues. The germline V and J ends were trimmed by 5 bases and 6 bases, with 15 bases remaining between them. Here the CDR3 reads CASSRGVGADTQYF. CDR3 DNA sequence: TGTGCCAGCAGTCGGGGGGTGGGGGCCGATACGCAGTATTTT.

This clonotype has more than one count but fewer than ten. J is TRBJ1-5 and V is TRBV6-2 or TRBV6-3; a weak D match, TRBD1 (6 bases). The germline V gene encodes CDR1 MNHEY and CDR2 SVGEGT. V was trimmed by 2 bases and J by 15 bases, leaving 11 bases between them. The CDR3 has 11 residues. This CDR3 is CASSYGTHLHF. DNA of the CDR3: TGTGCCAGCAGTTACGGGACACACTTGCATTTT.

This chain connects TRBV11-2 to TRBJ1-1; D not certain. CDR1 SGHAT and CDR2 FQNNGV come from the germline V gene. V shed 4 bases and J shed 1 base, with 28 bases lying between them. The CDR3 has 20 amino acids. The CDR3 spells CASSSRLLFWAHHENTEAFF. For the CDR3, the DNA is TGTGCCAGCAGCTCCAGACTCCTCTTTTGGGCGCATCATGAGAACACTGAAGCTTTCTTT.

The rearrangement joins TRBV7-8 to TRBJ1-1; 9 nucleotides match TRBD1. CDR1 is SGHVS and CDR2 is FQNEAQ in the germline V gene. The CDR3 length is 14 residues. J was trimmed by 4 bases and V by 5 bases; bases with no gene match: 5. The CDR3 nucleotides are TGTGCCAGCAGCGTAACAGGGGGCGGCACTGAAGCTTTCTTT. Translation gives CASSVTGGGTEAFF.

The chain carries TRBV29-1 and TRBJ1-1, with D possibly matching TRBD1 (6 bases). CDR1 is SQVTM, CDR2 ANQGSEA, per germline. The V and J ends lost 3 bases and 5 bases respectively, with 13 bases between them. CDR3 size: 13 residues. The CDR3 spells CSVDVGGSTEAFF. The CDR3 DNA reads as TGCAGCGTTGATGTAGGGGGAAGTACTGAAGCTTTCTTT.

The V call is TRBV2, the J call TRBJ2-7; D is possibly TRBD1 or TRBD2 (5 bases each). Trimming stripped 4 bases from V and 0 bases from J, with 13 bases between. Germline V gene data show CDR1 as SNHLY and CDR2 as FYNNEI. The CDR3 loop spans 15 amino acids. CDR3 nucleotide sequence: TGTGCCAGCAGTGGGGGGACCCGCAGCTCCTACGAGCAGTACTTC. This codes for CASSGGTRSSYEQYF.

Comment on this clonotype: The junction differs from germline at one of its ends, possibly a read error. The V call is TRBV30, the J call TRBJ1-1; D remains unclear. CDR3 length: 12 residues. Looked up from germline, CDR1 is GTSNPN and CDR2 is SVGIG (reference sequence). CDR3 protein: CAWSVASTEAFF. CDR3 nucleotide sequence: TGTGCCTGGAGTGTGGCATCGACTGAAGCTTTCTTC. The whole variable domain, remainder taken from reference TRBV30 and TRBJ1-1, is SQTIHQWPATLVQPVGSPLSLECTVEGTSNPNLYWYRQAAGRGLQLLFYSVGIGQISSEVPQNLSASRPQDRQFILSSKKLLLSDSGFYLCAWSVASTEAFFGQGTRLTVV.

The chain has TRBV3-1 and TRBJ2-1; D might be TRBD1 (5 bases). This CDR3 contains 17 residues. The V end was cut by 0 bases, the J end by 6 bases, with 18 bases between. Germline loops: CDR1 LGHDT, CDR2 YNNKEL (reference sequence). DNA for the CDR3: TGTGCCAGCAGCCAAGATCAGGGCACTCCTACGGTCAATGAGCAGTTCTTC. Amino acid sequence: CASSQDQGTPTVNEQFF.

The chain joins TRBV4-1 to TRBJ2-1; TRBD2 agrees at 13 bases. The junction had 12 bases not matched to a gene; V was cut back by 4 bases and J by 12 bases. The germline V gene has CDR1 MGHRA and CDR2 YSYEKL. The CDR3 runs to 16 residues. The CDR3 sequence is CASSLEGTSGINRQFF. The CDR3, as DNA: TGCGCCAGCAGCCTTGAAGGGACTAGCGGGATAAATCGGCAGTTCTTC.

CDR3 sequence reads: CASSEGEKSTDTQYF. In DNA form, the CDR3 reads TGTGCCAGCAGTGAAGGGGAAAAAAGCACAGATACGCAGTATTTT. This chain links TRBV6-4 with TRBJ2-3; possible D gene TRBD1, 5 bases. Deletions cut 3 bases from V and 0 bases from J, with 10 bases between. The length of the CDR3 is 15 residues. Germline V CDR1 and CDR2: MRHNA, SNTAGT.

The genes are TRBV10-2 and TRBJ2-7, with D perhaps assigned TRBD1 or TRBD2 (5 bases each). This CDR3 has 13 amino acids. The V gene lost 5 bases and the J gene lost 5 bases, with 13 bases spanning the gap. Germline-derived CDR1 and CDR2 are WSHSY and SAAADI. CDR3 coding DNA: TGCGCCAGCAGTACTAGGGGCAGCGACGAGCAGTACTTC. It encodes CASSTRGSDEQYF.

As concerns this clonotype: A read error may account for a junction end that differs from germline. For the CDR3, the DNA is TGTGCCAGCAGTGAAGAAGGGTCCAGCATAAATGAGAAACTGTTTTTT. Translating it yields CASSEEGSSINEKLFF. V usage is TRBV6-1 and J usage is TRBJ1-4; D is unresolved. Per germline, CDR1 MNHNS and CDR2 SASEGT. The CDR3 totals 16 residues.

V gene TRBV6-6 combines with J gene TRBJ2-1, with TRBD2 matching 8 bases. Germline loops: CDR1 MNHNY, CDR2 SVGAGI (reference sequence). J was trimmed by 6 bases and V by 4 bases; bases with no gene match: 5. The CDR3 sequence is 14 residues long. The CDR3 DNA reads as TGTGCCAGCAGTTCGGGACTAGGCTTCAATGAGCAGTTCTTC. Residues: CASSSGLGFNEQFF.

This chain uses TRBV4-1 with TRBJ2-3; TRBD1 matches 11 bases. The germline V gene has CDR1 MGHRA and CDR2 YSYEKL. With V trimmed by 6 bases and J by 5 bases, 10 bases remained unmatched. This CDR3 has 16 amino acids. The CDR3 loop reads CASRPIGQGAQDTQYF. The CDR3 region has the DNA TGCGCCAGCAGGCCAATCGGACAGGGGGCGCAAGATACGCAGTATTTT.

The chain links TRBV27 to TRBJ1-1; a weak D match, TRBD1 (5 bases). The CDR3 runs 13 residues. Between the trimmed V and J ends, which lost 3 bases and 4 bases, there was a span of 9 bases. Germline V CDR1 and CDR2: MNHEY, SMNVEV (reference sequence). CDR3 residues: CASSLGDPTEAFF. CDR3 nucleotides: TGTGCCAGCAGTTTGGGGGATCCCACTGAAGCTTTCTTT.